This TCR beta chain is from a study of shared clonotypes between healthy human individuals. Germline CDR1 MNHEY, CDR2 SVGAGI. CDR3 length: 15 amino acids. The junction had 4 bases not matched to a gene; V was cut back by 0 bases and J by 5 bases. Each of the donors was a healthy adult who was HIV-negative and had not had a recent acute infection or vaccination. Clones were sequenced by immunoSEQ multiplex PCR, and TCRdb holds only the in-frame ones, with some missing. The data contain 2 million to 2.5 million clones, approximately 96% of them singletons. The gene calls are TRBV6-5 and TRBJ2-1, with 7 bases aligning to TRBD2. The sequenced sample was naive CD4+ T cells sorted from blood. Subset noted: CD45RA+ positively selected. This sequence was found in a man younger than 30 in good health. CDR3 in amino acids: CASSYSAGKHNEQFF. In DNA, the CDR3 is TGTGCCAGCAGTTACTCAGCGGGGAAACACAATGAGCAGTTCTTC.